A single TCR beta chain is shown here with its context. In TCRdb, the 5' RACE reads were re-called with MiXCR into one record per CDR3 protein. There are around 340,000 distinct CDR3 sequences in the sample; about 15% occur only once, and roughly 22% lies in the top ten. This CDR3 is built from 15 residues. The V gene's germline CDR1 is SEHNR and CDR2 FQNEAQ (reference sequence). Trimming pared 1 base from V and 6 bases from J, leaving 15 bases between. The sample is drawn from a study of T-cell memory formation after mild COVID-19. This TCR was recovered from a young man who had mild COVID-19 (a few samples of this study predate the infection). Cell type and time point are not known. Source material: PBMCs or a T cell subset sorted from them (not recorded which). The chain combines TRBV7-9 with TRBJ1-2; D not resolved. DNA for the CDR3: TGTGCCAGCAGCTTAGGGTATCTAGGGATCGATGGCTACACCTTC. Translating gives CASSLGYLGIDGYTF. Full variable domain (rest looked up from reference TRBV7-9 and TRBJ1-2): DTGVSQNPRHKITKRGQNVTFRCDPISEHNRLYWYRQTLGQGPEFLTYFQNEAQLEKSRLLSDRFSAERPKGSFSTLEIQRTEQGDSAMYLCASSLGYLGIDGYTFGSGTRLTVV.